This is a list of T cell receptor beta chains from one sample in a study of blood T cells in healthy people across ages. TCRdb independently ran MiXCR on the 5' RACE reads; one entry per CDR3 protein. The table includes about 1.4 million distinct CDR3 sequences, approximately 63% detected once. Sequencing was carried out using blood. These receptors originate from a man younger than 30 in good health. The CDR3 runs from the conserved cysteine through the conserved F or W. D genes are given only for firm matches. Size tells how often a clone was seen (once, few, many) or the class of an expanded clone, and some rows leave it out.

clone size,V gene,D gene,J gene,CDR3 DNA,CDR3 protein
few,TRBV4-3,.,TRBJ1-2,TGCGCCAGCAGCCTGCGCCAGGGGTTTGGTGGCTACACCTTC,CASSLRQGFGGYTF
once,TRBV7-2,TRBD2,TRBJ2-1,TGTGCCAGCAGCTTAGGGCCTAGCGGGACCAATGAGCAGTTCTTC,CASSLGPSGTNEQFF
once,TRBV4-2,.,TRBJ2-1,TGTGCCAGCATCCAAGTTTTGGGTGAGCAGTTCTTC,CASIQVLGEQFF
.,TRBV9,.,TRBJ2-3,TGTGCCAGCAGCGTAGATCTTAATACGCAGTATTTT,CASSVDLNTQYF
.,TRBV19,TRBD1,TRBJ2-4,TGTGCCAGTAGCCTGGGACAGGGGGGAAACATTCAGTACTTC,CASSLGQGGNIQYF
.,TRBV4-2,.,TRBJ2-1,TGTGCCAGCAGCACGTCGTATTCGGGTCTTAAGTACAATGAGCAGTTCTTC,CASSTSYSGLKYNEQFF
once,TRBV29-1,TRBD1,TRBJ1-4,TGCAGCGCCTGGGACAGGGGATATGAAAAACTGTTTTTT,CSAWDRGYEKLFF
.,TRBV21-1,.,TRBJ1-2,TGTGCCAGCAGCACCCGGGACAGCCTCAATAACTATGGCTACACCTTC,CASSTRDSLNNYGYTF
few,TRBV11-2,.,TRBJ2-1,TGTGCCAGCAGCTTTCGCTCCGGGGGCCGTCGTGAGCAGTTCTTC,CASSFRSGGRREQFF
.,TRBV2,TRBD2,TRBJ2-1,TGTGCCAGCAGTGATCCTAGCGGGAGGGCTGAGCAGTTCTTC,CASSDPSGRAEQFF
.,TRBV10-3,.,TRBJ2-7,TGTGCCATCAGTACCCTGTCCCGGGACGGCTCCTACGAGCAGTACTTC,CAISTLSRDGSYEQYF
.,TRBV4-3,.,TRBJ1-5,TGCGCCAGGAGCCAAGATCTTGTTTTCAGTCCAGAGAATCAGCCCCAGCATTTT,CARSQDLVFSPENQPQHF
.,TRBV20-1,TRBD1,TRBJ1-1,TGCAGTGCCGCTCCTAGGGGGCACGATACTGAAGCTTTCTTT,CSAAPRGHDTEAFF
few,TRBV20-1,TRBD1,TRBJ1-1,TGCAGTGCTAGAGGGGACAGAGTGAACACTGAAGCTTTCTTT,CSARGDRVNTEAFF
.,TRBV6-2/TRBV6-3,.,TRBJ2-3,TGTGCCAGCAGTGAGCGCCCTCGCACAGATACGCAGTATTTT,CASSERPRTDTQYF
.,TRBV6-1,TRBD1,TRBJ2-3,TGTGCCAGCCAGGGATTTTTAGGACAGGGGGTGAGAGGGAGCACAGATACGCAGTATTTT,CASQGFLGQGVRGSTDTQYF
.,TRBV9,.,TRBJ2-7,TGTGCCAGCAGCGTAGGCGAGTCCTACGAGCAGTACTTC,CASSVGESYEQYF
.,TRBV4-3,.,TRBJ1-2,TGCGCCAGCAGCCAAGGCCCCGGTCCCAACTATGACTACACCTTC,CASSQGPGPNYDYTF
.,TRBV7-9,TRBD1,TRBJ2-5,TGTGCCAGCAGCATCGACAGGGCCATCCAGTACTTC,CASSIDRAIQYF
few,TRBV6-5,.,TRBJ1-2,TGTGCCAGCAGTTACTCGGTAGGGGCCAATGGCTACACCTTC,CASSYSVGANGYTF
few,TRBV7-8,.,TRBJ1-4,TGTGCCAGCAGCCCCGCAGGGAGCCCTAATGAAAAACTGTTTTTT,CASSPAGSPNEKLFF
.,TRBV20-1,.,TRBJ1-2,TGCAGTGCTAGCCAGGGCTACACCTTC,CSASQGYTF
.,TRBV15,.,TRBJ2-7,TGTGCCACCAGCAGAGATTTACCTTCCTACGAGCAGTACTTC,CATSRDLPSYEQYF
.,TRBV7-2,.,TRBJ2-5,TGTGCCAGCAGCTTTGATTGGGGGGGCGAGACCCAGTACTTC,CASSFDWGGETQYF
.,TRBV5-1,.,TRBJ2-7,TGCGCCAGCAGATCACAGGACCCATCGCATACCGTCTACGAGCAGTACTTC,CASRSQDPSHTVYEQYF
.,TRBV7-2,.,TRBJ2-7,TGTGCCAGCAGCTTAACCAGGGCTCACTCCTACGAGCAGTACTTC,CASSLTRAHSYEQYF
.,TRBV7-3,.,TRBJ2-3,TGTGCCAGCAGCACCGGGAATAGTATTGATACGCAGTATTTT,CASSTGNSIDTQYF
few,TRBV6-6,.,TRBJ1-6,TGTGCCAGCAGTTACACCCACGGGGCGGGTTCACCCCTCCACTTT,CASSYTHGAGSPLHF